Below, one TCR beta chain is given with its context. Sequenced by immunoSEQ multiplex PCR; TCRdb stores in-frame clones only, minus some. The table has some 250,000 clones, more than 75% seen once; the top ten hold around 12%. These data are taken from a study of blood T cell repertoires in COVID-19. Germline V gene data show CDR1 as SGHAT and CDR2 as FQNNGV. This CDR3 is built from 16 residues. Trimming took 6 bases from V and 5 from J; bases not matched to a gene: 12. The sample taken for sequencing was peripheral blood. The gene calls are TRBV11-2 and TRBJ2-3, with 9 bases matching TRBD2. The clonotype comes from a woman aged 60-70 years with active or convalescent COVID-19. CDR3 in amino acids: CASRPFGGGALDTQYF. CDR3 nucleotides: TGTGCCAGCAGGCCCTTTGGCGGGGGGGCCTTAGATACGCAGTATTTT.